This T cell receptor (beta chain) was sequenced in a study of blood T cell repertoires in COVID-19. The CDR3 is 15 amino acids. CDR1 is LNHNV and CDR2 is YYDKDF in the germline V gene (reference sequence). Trimming took off 7 bases at V and 5 bases at J, with 19 bases between the two ends. Some clones are missing from TCRdb's copy, which holds only in-frame ones; the method was immunoSEQ multiplex PCR. The table shows fewer than 110,000 clones, with about 89% occurring only once. V and J are TRBV15 and TRBJ2-3; D remains ambiguous. This TCR came from a man aged 50-59 years with acute or convalescent COVID-19. Sample: peripheral blood. CDR3 sequence: CATMTYEDVKDTQYF. DNA of the CDR3: TGTGCCACCATGACGTATGAGGATGTTAAAGATACGCAGTATTTT. The variable domain in full, completed from reference TRBV15 and TRBJ2-3, reads DAMVIQNPRYQVTQFGKPVTLSCSQTLNHNVMYWYQQKSSQAPKLLFHYYDKDFNNEADTPDNFQSRRPNTSFCFLDIRSPGLGDTAMYLCATMTYEDVKDTQYFGPGTRLTVL.